This T cell receptor (beta chain) was sequenced in a study of blood T cell repertoires in COVID-19. Assay: immunoSEQ multiplex PCR; the TCRdb copy retains only in-frame clones and omits some. There are under 30,000 clones in the sample; around nine tenths occur only once, and 4.5% to 6.5% lies in the top ten. The germline V gene encodes CDR1 LNHNV and CDR2 YYDKDF (reference sequence). CDR3 length: 13 residues. Trimming removed 6 bases from V and 7 bases from J; junction bases left unmatched: 4. This TCR was sampled from a man between 50 and 59 years old with active COVID-19. The chain couples TRBV15 to TRBJ1-4, with 8 nucleotides matching TRBD1. Sequenced material: peripheral blood. CDR3 loop: CATRDRVFEKLFF. The CDR3 nucleotides read TGTGCCACCAGGGACAGGGTGTTTGAAAAACTGTTTTTT. The whole variable domain, filled in from reference TRBV15 and TRBJ1-4, reads DAMVIQNPRYQVTQFGKPVTLSCSQTLNHNVMYWYQQKSSQAPKLLFHYYDKDFNNEADTPDNFQSRRPNTSFCFLDIRSPGLGDTAMYLCATRDRVFEKLFFGSGTQLSVL.